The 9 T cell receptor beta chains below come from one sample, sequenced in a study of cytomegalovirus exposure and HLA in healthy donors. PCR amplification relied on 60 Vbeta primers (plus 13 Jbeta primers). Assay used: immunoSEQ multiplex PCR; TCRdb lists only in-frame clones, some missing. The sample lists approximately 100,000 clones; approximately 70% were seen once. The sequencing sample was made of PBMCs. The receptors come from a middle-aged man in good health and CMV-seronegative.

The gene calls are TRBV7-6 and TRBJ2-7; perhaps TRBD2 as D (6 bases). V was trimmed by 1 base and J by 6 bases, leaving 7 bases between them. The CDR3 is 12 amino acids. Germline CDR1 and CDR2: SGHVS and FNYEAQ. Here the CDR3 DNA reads TGTGCCAGCAGCTTAGGGGGAGGCGAGCAGTACTTC. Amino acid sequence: CASSLGGGEQYF.

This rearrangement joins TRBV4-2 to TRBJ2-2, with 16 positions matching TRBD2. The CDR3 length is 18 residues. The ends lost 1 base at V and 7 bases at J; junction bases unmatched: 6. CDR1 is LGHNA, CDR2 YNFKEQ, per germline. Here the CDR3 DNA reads TGTGCCAGCAGCCAAGCTGGGACTAGCGGGGGGGAGGTCGGGGAGCTGTTTTTT. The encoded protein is CASSQAGTSGGEVGELFF.

The CDR3 nucleotides are TGTGCCAGCAGCAGAGCAGGGGACCCGAACACTGAAGCTTTCTTT. This encodes CASSRAGDPNTEAFF. The chain combines TRBV28 with TRBJ1-1, with D maybe TRBD1 (6 bases). Trimming shortened V by 6 bases and J by 1 base, and 15 bases separated the two germline ends. CDR3 length: 15 residues. Germline V lookup: CDR1 MDHEN, CDR2 SYDVKM.

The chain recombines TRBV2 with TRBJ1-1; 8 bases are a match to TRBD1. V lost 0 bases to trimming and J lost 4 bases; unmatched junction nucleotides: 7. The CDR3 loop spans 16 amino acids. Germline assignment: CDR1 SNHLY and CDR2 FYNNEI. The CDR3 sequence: CASSEAWGRGPTEAFF. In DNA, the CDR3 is TGTGCCAGCAGTGAAGCGTGGGGCAGGGGGCCCACTGAAGCTTTCTTT.

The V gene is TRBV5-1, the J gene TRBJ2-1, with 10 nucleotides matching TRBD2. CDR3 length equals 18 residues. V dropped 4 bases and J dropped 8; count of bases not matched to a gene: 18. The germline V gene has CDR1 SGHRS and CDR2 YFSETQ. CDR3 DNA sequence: TGCGCCAGCAGCCCATATTCGGCTAGCGGGAGTTTCGTGGATGAGCAGTTCTTC. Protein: CASSPYSASGSFVDEQFF.

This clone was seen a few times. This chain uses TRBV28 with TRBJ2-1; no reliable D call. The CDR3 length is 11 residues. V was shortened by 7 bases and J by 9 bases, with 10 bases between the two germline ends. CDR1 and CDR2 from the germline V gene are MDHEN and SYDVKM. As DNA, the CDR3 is TGTGCCAGCACCTCCCCGGGTGAGCAGTTCTTC. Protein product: CASTSPGEQFF. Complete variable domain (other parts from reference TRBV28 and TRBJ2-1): DVKVTQSSRYLVKRTGEKVFLECVQDMDHENMFWYRQDPGLGLRLIYFSYDVKMKEKGDIPEGYSVSREKKERFSLILESASTNQTSMYLCASTSPGEQFFGPGTRLTVL.

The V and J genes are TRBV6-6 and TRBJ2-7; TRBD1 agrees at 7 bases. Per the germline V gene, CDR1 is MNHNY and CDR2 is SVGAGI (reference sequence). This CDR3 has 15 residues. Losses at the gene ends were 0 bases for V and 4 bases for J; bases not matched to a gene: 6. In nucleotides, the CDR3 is TGTGCCAGCAGTTACTCCCGGGACAGACCATACGAGCAGTACTTC. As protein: CASSYSRDRPYEQYF.

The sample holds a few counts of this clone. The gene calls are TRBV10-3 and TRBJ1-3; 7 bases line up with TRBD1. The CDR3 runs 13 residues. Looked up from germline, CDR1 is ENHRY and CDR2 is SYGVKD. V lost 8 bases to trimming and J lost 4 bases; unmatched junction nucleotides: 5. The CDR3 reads CAIGTDHGNTIYF. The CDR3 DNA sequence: TGTGCCATCGGGACAGATCACGGAAACACCATATATTTT.

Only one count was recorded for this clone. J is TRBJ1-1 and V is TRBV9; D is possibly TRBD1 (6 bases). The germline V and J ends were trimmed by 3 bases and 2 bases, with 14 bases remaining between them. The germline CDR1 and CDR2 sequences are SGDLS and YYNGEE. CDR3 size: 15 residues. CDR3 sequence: CASSAPGVPNTEAFF. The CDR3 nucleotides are TGTGCCAGCAGCGCCCCAGGGGTTCCTAACACTGAAGCTTTCTTT.